This TCR beta chain appears in the sequencing data of a study of T cells after yellow fever vaccination. TCR cDNA was made by 5'RACE template switching, adding a universal primer site and UMIs. TCRdb re-called the 5' RACE reads through MiXCR, storing one row per CDR3 protein. The table records approximately 550,000 distinct CDR3 sequences, roughly 21% of them present only once. V was shortened by 2 bases and J by 0 bases, with 8 bases between the two germline ends. The CDR3 loop spans 15 amino acids. Germline CDR1 is MNHEY and CDR2 is SVGAGI. Sequencing used PBMCs, obtained 15 days after the yellow fever booster vaccination. The clonotype originates from a young man who received the YFV17D yellow fever vaccine. The chain couples TRBV6-5 to TRBJ1-3; D call uncertain. DNA of the CDR3: TGTGCCAGCAGTTACGGACGGCCCTCTGGAAACACCATATATTTT. It encodes CASSYGRPSGNTIYF.